These T cell receptor beta chains were read from a single sample in a study of T cell changes during pregnancy in multiple sclerosis. Sequenced by immunoSEQ multiplex PCR; TCRdb stores in-frame clones only, minus some. The repertoire holds around 34,000 clones, with 85% to 90% as singletons. The specimen was CD8+ T cells from peripheral blood mononuclear cells, collected after pregnancy. All receptors derive from a female donor with multiple sclerosis, enrolled in a pregnancy study. CDR3s include the opening cysteine and the closing phenylalanine or tryptophan. The D gene is left open where the match is weak. Size is stated for part of the rows, as once, few or many counts, or as a class when the clone is expanded.

J | V | size | D | CDR3 | DNA
TRBJ1-6 | TRBV27 | - | - | CASSLSTESSYNSPLHF | TGTGCCAGCAGTTTATCCACCGAGAGCTCCTATAATTCACCCCTCCACTTT
TRBJ2-7 | TRBV6-4 | once | - | CASSDGGGAGEQYF | TGTGCCAGCAGTGACGGAGGGGGGGCCGGCGAGCAGTACTTC
TRBJ2-7 | TRBV6-5 | - | - | CASSFGGSDYEQYF | TGTGCCAGCAGTTTCGGAGGGTCGGACTACGAGCAGTACTTC
TRBJ1-1 | TRBV11-2 | - | - | CASSPLRGNTEAFF | TGTGCCAGCAGCCCCCTGCGGGGGAACACTGAAGCTTTCTTT
TRBJ1-4 | TRBV9 | - | - | CASSVGRGSEKLFF | TGTGCCAGCAGCGTAGGCCGAGGGAGTGAAAAACTGTTTTTT
TRBJ1-5 | TRBV19 | few | TRBD1 | CASRVMTGSNQPQHF | TGTGCCAGTAGAGTCATGACAGGGAGCAATCAGCCCCAGCATTTT
TRBJ1-1 | TRBV7-8 | - | - | CASSLTGNTEAFF | TGTGCCAGCAGCTTGACAGGGAACACTGAAGCTTTCTTT
TRBJ2-7 | TRBV11-2 | - | - | CASSGYRGSYEQYF | TGTGCCAGCAGCGGGTACCGGGGATCATACGAGCAGTACTTC
TRBJ2-5 | TRBV10-3 | - | - | CAISESGGVLETQYF | TGTGCCATCAGTGAGTCGGGTGGAGTTTTGGAGACCCAGTACTTC
TRBJ2-1 | TRBV19 | - | TRBD1 | CASSGTVVYNEQFF | TGTGCCAGTAGCGGGACAGTAGTATACAATGAGCAGTTCTTC
TRBJ2-7 | TRBV7-9 | - | TRBD2 | CASSPTNPQRGPYEQYF | TGTGCCAGCAGCCCAACAAACCCCCAGCGGGGACCCTACGAGCAGTACTTC
TRBJ2-1 | TRBV10-3 | - | - | CATGGGQGLNEQFF | TGTGCCACTGGTGGGGGCCAGGGCCTCAATGAGCAGTTCTTC
TRBJ2-1 | TRBV6-1 | - | TRBD1 | CASRDGTGVDNEQFF | TGTGCCAGCAGAGATGGGACAGGGGTGGACAATGAGCAGTTCTTC
TRBJ2-1 | TRBV27 | - | - | CASSLSAVPANEQFF | TGTGCCAGCAGTTTATCGGCGGTTCCGGCGAATGAGCAGTTCTTC
TRBJ1-4 | TRBV19 | - | - | CASSGDATNEKLFF | TGTGCCAGTAGTGGAGATGCAACTAATGAAAAACTGTTTTTT
TRBJ2-7 | TRBV7-2 | - | TRBD2 | CASSSPGGGVREQYF | TGTGCCAGCAGCTCCCCGGGGGGGGGAGTGAGGGAGCAGTACTTC
TRBJ1-2 | TRBV5-1 | few | - | CASSSNTLIGNGYTF | TGCGCCAGCAGCTCGAACACCCTGATCGGGAATGGCTACACCTTC
TRBJ1-5 | TRBV19 | - | TRBD1 | CASSITRGGGQPQHF | TGTGCCAGTAGTATCACTCGAGGGGGCGGACAGCCCCAGCATTTT
TRBJ2-7 | TRBV15 | - | - | CATSRRGNAEQYF | TGTGCCACCAGCAGGAGGGGGAATGCCGAGCAGTACTTC
TRBJ2-2 | TRBV6-5 | - | - | CASSQFTGELFF | TGTGCCAGCAGCCAGTTTACCGGGGAGCTGTTTTTT
TRBJ1-2 | TRBV5-6 | - | TRBD1 | CASSLTGARHGYTF | TGTGCCAGCAGCTTGACAGGGGCAAGGCATGGCTACACCTTC
TRBJ1-1 | TRBV7-8 | - | TRBD1 | CASSHPRDRGNTEAFF | TGTGCCAGCAGCCACCCCCGGGACAGGGGGAACACTGAAGCTTTCTTT
TRBJ1-1 | TRBV9 | - | - | CASSVEGRGTLNTEAFF | TGTGCCAGCAGCGTAGAGGGCAGGGGTACTTTGAACACTGAAGCTTTCTTT
TRBJ2-7 | TRBV5-4 | - | TRBD1 | CASSSPGTGDYEQYF | TGTGCCAGCAGCAGTCCCGGGACAGGGGACTACGAGCAGTACTTC
TRBJ1-1 | TRBV7-2 | - | TRBD1 | CASSFPGQEVNTEAFF | TGTGCCAGCAGCTTCCCCGGACAGGAGGTGAACACTGAAGCTTTCTTT
TRBJ2-2 | TRBV7-7 | once | - | CASSLSVAGGTGELFF | TGTGCTAGCAGCTTAAGTGTCGCCGGGGGCACCGGGGAGCTGTTTTTT
TRBJ2-1 | TRBV4-1 | - | TRBD2 | CASSPRGLAGKFF | TGCGCCAGCAGCCCTCGGGGACTAGCGGGGAAGTTCTTC
TRBJ2-1 | TRBV29-1 | - | TRBD2 | CSAAGLAGNEQFF | TGCAGCGCAGCAGGACTAGCGGGCAATGAGCAGTTCTTC
TRBJ1-5 | TRBV27 | - | - | CASSSTGVRPQHF | TGTGCCAGCAGTTCCACGGGGGTGAGACCCCAGCATTTT
TRBJ1-6 | TRBV18 | medium-sized | - | CASSLLGVNSPLHF | TGTGCCAGCTCACTTTTAGGGGTAAATTCACCCCTCCACTTT
TRBJ2-7 | TRBV27 | once | - | CASGAMGGRPEQYF | TGTGCCAGCGGCGCGATGGGGGGGCGCCCCGAGCAGTACTTC
TRBJ2-6 | TRBV25-1 | - | TRBD1 | CASSFQGVPSGANVLTF | TGTGCCAGCAGTTTCCAGGGGGTTCCCTCTGGGGCCAACGTCCTGACTTTC
TRBJ2-7 | TRBV11-2 | - | TRBD1 | CASSASTGSSYEQYF | TGTGCCAGCAGCGCCTCGACAGGGTCCTCCTACGAGCAGTACTTC
TRBJ2-7 | TRBV7-2 | - | - | CASSLELVYEQYF | TGTGCCAGCAGCTTAGAGCTCGTCTACGAGCAGTACTTC
TRBJ2-7 | TRBV9 | - | - | CASSVGRLGDEQYF | TGTGCCAGCAGCGTAGGGCGCCTCGGGGACGAGCAGTACTTC
TRBJ2-5 | TRBV30 | - | - | CAWSVVSSQETQYF | TGTGCCTGGAGTGTAGTGTCCAGCCAAGAGACCCAGTACTTC
TRBJ2-2 | TRBV29-1 | - | TRBD2 | CSVQREGPAGELFF | TGCAGCGTCCAGAGGGAGGGCCCCGCCGGGGAGCTGTTTTTT
TRBJ2-2 | TRBV2 | - | TRBD2 | CASRAGGAVWELFF | TGTGCCAGCAGGGCCGGGGGGGCGGTATGGGAGCTGTTTTTT
TRBJ1-2 | TRBV29-1 | - | - | CSVDPYSNYGYTF | TGCAGCGTTGACCCCTACTCTAACTATGGCTACACCTTC
TRBJ2-3 | TRBV5-5 | - | - | CASSLKAPGDTQYF | TGTGCCAGCAGCTTGAAAGCTCCAGGGGATACGCAGTATTTT
TRBJ1-4 | TRBV30 | - | - | CAWSDREFLANEKLFF | TGTGCCTGGAGTGACAGGGAGTTCTTAGCTAATGAAAAACTGTTTTTT
TRBJ1-1 | TRBV5-5 | - | - | CASSLWGGVTEAFF | TGTGCCAGCAGCTTGTGGGGAGGGGTTACTGAAGCTTTCTTT